Following are 4 T cell receptor beta chains from one sample sequenced in a study of cytomegalovirus exposure and HLA in healthy donors. Primers included in the PCR were 60 Vbeta and 13 Jbeta primers. Profiled with immunoSEQ multiplex PCR; TCRdb holds only in-frame clones, not every one. The table has 150,000 to 200,000 clones, 84% seen once; the top ten hold 0.35% to 0.45%. Input material: PBMCs. These receptors originate from a boy between 2 and 10 years old in good health and CMV-seronegative.

The chain is built from TRBV5-1 and TRBJ2-1; TRBD2 agrees at 9 bases. CDR3 length equals 17 residues. The ends lost 0 bases at V and 0 bases at J; junction bases unmatched: 4. Germline-derived CDR1 and CDR2 are SGHRS and YFSETQ. The CDR3 DNA reads as TGCGCCAGCAGCTTGGAGGCGGGAGGGAGCTCCTACAATGAGCAGTTCTTC. Protein sequence: CASSLEAGGSSYNEQFF.

The chain uses TRBV7-8 and TRBJ2-7, with D hard to call. In germline, CDR1 is SGHVS, CDR2 FQNEAQ. Trimming took 2 bases from V and 0 from J, leaving 8 bases between them. This CDR3 spans 14 amino acids. The CDR3 here is CASSLIGPSYEQYF. The CDR3 nucleotides read TGTGCCAGCAGCTTAATTGGGCCCTCCTACGAGCAGTACTTC.

The genes are TRBV7-9 and TRBJ2-7; 8 nucleotides agree with TRBD1. The CDR3 contains 15 residues. V was clipped by 5 bases and J by 2 bases; unmatched bases: 8. Germline CDR1 reads SEHNR; CDR2 reads FQNEAQ (reference sequence). CDR3 DNA sequence: TGTGCCAGCAGCCCCTACTCGACAGGGGCCTACGAGCAGTACTTC. As protein: CASSPYSTGAYEQYF.

This chain uses TRBV5-1 with TRBJ2-3; TRBD2 matches 13 bases. Germline CDR1 SGHRS, CDR2 YFSETQ. Germline trimming cut 4 bases from V and 0 bases from J; bases unmatched to any gene: 11. This CDR3 is 19 amino acids long. The CDR3 DNA reads TGCGCCAGCAGCGTGATACTAGCGGGAGGGGGTTCAAGCACAGATACGCAGTATTTT. It translates to CASSVILAGGGSSTDTQYF.